Sequencing of this T cell receptor beta chain was carried out in a study of a mutant IDH1 vaccine in newly diagnosed glioma. Study as a whole: Vaccine dosing followed radiotherapy by 4-6 weeks, or accompanied temozolomide cycles. Before enrollment, the patients had been treated with radiotherapy alone, temozolomide alone, or both together. Most of them had received both.

Time point described: week 47, end of study. The investigators gave 300 ug of mutant IDH1 20-mer peptide in each vaccine dose, together with topical imiquimod. New WHO grade 3 or 4 astrocytomas that were IDH1-mutant and ATRX-lost had been found in donors. V lost 0 bases, J lost 5 bases, and 16 bases lay in between. This CDR3 is built from 16 residues. Germline lookup yields CDR1 SEHNR and CDR2 FQNEAQ (reference sequence). Measured with immunoSEQ multiplex PCR; TCRdb has only the in-frame clones, and not every one. The sample gives some 40,000 clones, roughly 82% of which show up once; roughly 9.8% is in the top ten. General study findings and limits: Vaccine-induced responses were seen in 93.3% of patients, spanning several MHC alleles.

This clone was seen more than once but under ten times. What it recognizes is unknown. The material sequenced was PBMCs, taken from a glioma patient whose treatment included an IDH1 peptide vaccine. The TCR sequence derives from a man in his forties with glioma. The chain combines TRBV7-9 with TRBJ2-5; tentatively, D is TRBD2 (6 bases). This chain's CDR3 is CASSLANGGRLETQYF. The CDR3 bases are TGTGCCAGCAGCTTAGCGAACGGAGGGCGGTTGGAGACCCAGTACTTC.